Following are 29 T cell receptor beta chains from one sample sequenced in a study of persistence of HIV-infected CD4 T cells. An overlapping HIV-1 Gag peptide pool stimulated these cells at 0.85 to 1 ug/peptide/mL. Sorted nonresponding memory CD4+ T cells were CD40L-negative, CD69-negative, CD45RO-high. Antigen specificity for these receptors is unknown. Sequencing used immunoSEQ version 4 in survey mode. This table comes from immunoSEQ multiplex PCR, and its TCRdb copy is limited to in-frame clones, with some not included. The sample has about 64,000 clones, less than 85% seen once; the top ten hold 1.7%. The sample in question was CD4+ T cells sorted from PBMCs after approximately 19-hour stimulation, obtained from a patient who received antiretroviral therapy. Receptors originate from an adult man with HIV who was CMV-seropositive.

This clone occurred a few times. The chain joins TRBV7-2 to TRBJ2-3; tentative D call: TRBD1 (6 bases). The V end lost 2 bases, the J end lost 4 bases, and 19 bases lay between the germline ends. The CDR3 is made up of 17 amino acids. Germline V gene lookup returns CDR1 SGHTA and CDR2 FQGNSA. The CDR3 sequence is CASSLLQGTVRADTQYF. CDR3 in DNA: TGTGCCAGCAGCTTACTACAGGGAACAGTTCGGGCAGATACGCAGTATTTT.

The gene calls are TRBV3-1 (or the pseudogene TRBV3-2) and TRBJ1-6; D ambiguous. CDR1 LGHDT and CDR2 YNNKEL come from the germline V gene (reference sequence). The V end was cut by 5 bases, the J end by 10 bases, with 9 bases between. CDR3 length: 12 amino acids. The CDR3 coding sequence is TGTGCCAGCAGCTCTACCGGGTCACCCCTCCACTTT. Its translation is CASSSTGSPLHF.

The J gene is TRBJ2-3, the V gene TRBV7-8; 9 nucleotides line up with TRBD2. Trimming took 1 base from V and 7 from J; bases not matched to a gene: 9. This CDR3 spans 16 amino acids. Germline CDR1 and CDR2: SGHVS and FQNEAQ. The CDR3 reads CASSLGGTSGSYTQYF. The DNA for the CDR3 is TGTGCCAGCAGCTTAGGCGGTACTAGCGGGTCCTATACGCAGTATTTT.

The rearrangement joins TRBV19 to TRBJ2-5; D is unresolved. The CDR3 totals 13 residues. Trimming removed 4 bases at V and 0 bases at J, with 6 bases between. The germline gives CDR1 LNHDA, CDR2 SQIVND (reference sequence). CDR3 sequence: CASSKGHQETQYF. Written as DNA, the CDR3 is TGTGCCAGTAGTAAAGGGCACCAAGAGACCCAGTACTTC.

This chain joins TRBV7-3 and TRBJ2-1, with TRBD2 matching over 7 bases. The CDR3 spans 16 residues. The V gene's germline CDR1 is SGHTA and CDR2 FQGTGA. V shed 2 bases, J shed 0 bases, and the junction held 4 bases outside the gene matches. The CDR3 region is CASSLGRGSSYNEQFF. The CDR3 bases are TGTGCCAGCAGCTTAGGGCGGGGGAGCTCCTACAATGAGCAGTTCTTC.

This clone occurred once. V gene TRBV6-5 combines with J gene TRBJ2-3; D uncertain. Germline V lookup: CDR1 MNHEY, CDR2 SVGAGI. The CDR3 extends over 15 amino acids. The V gene lost 6 bases and the J gene lost 0 bases, with 13 bases spanning the gap. CDR3 bases: TGTGCCAGCAGAGATACACTCTCTAGCACAGATACGCAGTATTTT. Translated: CASRDTLSSTDTQYF.

The V and J genes are TRBV23-1 and TRBJ1-2, with TRBD1 matching 7 bases. TRBV23-1 is recorded as an ORF, its role being uncertain. The CDR3 sequence is 19 residues long. The V segment lost 4 bases and the J segment 1 base; nucleotides outside the gene matches: 18. CDR3: CASSRLQGPGQIFNYGYTF. The CDR3 DNA is TGCGCCAGCAGTCGACTACAGGGCCCGGGACAGATTTTTAACTATGGCTACACCTTC.

This clone was picked up a small number of times. The J gene is TRBJ1-3, the V gene TRBV7-3; 7 bases match TRBD1. Germline V gene lookup returns CDR1 SGHTA and CDR2 FQGTGA. There are 15 residues in the CDR3. The junction had 6 bases not matched to a gene; V was cut back by 5 bases and J by 2 bases. This CDR3 is CASSPTGNAGNTIYF. Written as DNA, the CDR3 is TGTGCCAGCAGCCCGACAGGGAACGCTGGAAACACCATATATTTT.

The genes are TRBV27 and TRBJ2-6; the D gene could be TRBD1 or TRBD2 (5 bases each). The CDR3 runs 15 residues. Between the trimmed V and J ends, which lost 3 bases and 1 base, there was a span of 7 bases. The V gene's germline CDR1 is MNHEY and CDR2 SMNVEV (reference sequence). CDR3 DNA sequence: TGTGCCAGCAGTTTTGGGGGATCTGGGGCCAACGTCCTGACTTTC. Translating gives CASSFGGSGANVLTF.

This clone showed up just a few times. J is TRBJ2-2 and V is TRBV2; TRBD1 aligns across 7 bases. The CDR3 has 14 residues. The germline CDR1 and CDR2 sequences are SNHLY and FYNNEI. Germline trimming cut 5 bases from V and 4 bases from J; bases unmatched to any gene: 4. The CDR3 loop is CASSRQGGTGELFF. CDR3 nucleotide sequence: TGTGCCAGCAGTAGACAGGGTGGCACCGGGGAGCTGTTTTTT.

The gene calls are TRBV5-1 and TRBJ1-2, with a weak D call TRBD1 (5 bases). V gave up 4 bases and J gave up 3 bases, with 7 bases separating them. This CDR3 comprises 12 residues. CDR1 is SGHRS and CDR2 is YFSETQ in the germline V gene. The CDR3 loop is CASSGADYGYTF. Here the CDR3 DNA reads TGCGCCAGCAGCGGGGCGGACTATGGCTACACCTTC.

This clone was seen just once. The chain uses TRBV10-2 and TRBJ2-2, with a tentative D call TRBD1 (5 bases). This CDR3 region has 15 residues. Germline V lookup: CDR1 WSHSY, CDR2 SAAADI. Trimming cost V 7 bases and J 5 bases, with 17 bases left between them. The CDR3 reads CASKVAGRGTGELFF. For the CDR3, the DNA is TGCGCCAGCAAAGTGGCAGGGCGTGGGACCGGGGAGCTGTTTTTT.

The chain employs TRBV18 and TRBJ1-2; no firm D call. Germline values: CDR1 KGHSH, CDR2 LQKENI. The CDR3 has 15 amino acids. The ends were cut back, 2 bases at V and 5 bases at J, with 15 bases in the middle. The CDR3 sequence: CASSPETGRRYGYTF. In DNA form, the CDR3 reads TGTGCCAGCTCACCAGAGACCGGTAGGAGGTATGGCTACACCTTC.

In DNA, the CDR3 is TGTGCCAGCAGTGAAGATGGGACCCGAAGTGGAAAACTGTTTTTT. Translating it yields CASSEDGTRSGKLFF. The chain has TRBV2 and TRBJ1-4; D is perhaps TRBD1 (5 bases). The CDR3 consists of 15 residues. The germline CDR1 and CDR2 sequences are SNHLY and FYNNEI. With 1 base removed from V and 10 bases from J, the gap between germline ends came to 16 bases.

The chain joins TRBV19 to TRBJ2-1, with 12 bases fitting TRBD2. The CDR3 totals 15 residues. Trimming at V came to 5 bases and at J to 8 bases, leaving 7 bases not matched to a gene. The germline V gene encodes CDR1 LNHDA and CDR2 SQIVND (reference sequence). CDR3 in DNA: TGTGCCAGTAGTGTGTCTAGCGGGGGGGCCCATGAGCAGTTCTTC. It is translated as CASSVSSGGAHEQFF.

This clone was counted once. The V call is TRBV5-1, the J call TRBJ2-3; tentative D call: TRBD2 (5 bases). Germline CDR1 is SGHRS and CDR2 is YFSETQ. This CDR3 has 14 residues. V was cut by 2 bases and J by 2 bases, with 9 bases left in between. The CDR3 DNA follows: TGCGCCAGCAGCTTCGGGGTTTACACAGATACGCAGTATTTT. Protein: CASSFGVYTDTQYF.

The chain links TRBV18 to TRBJ1-2; 11 bases map to TRBD1. The V segment lost 3 bases and the J segment 7 bases; nucleotides outside the gene matches: 4. Germline V gene sequence: CDR1 KGHSH, CDR2 LQKENI. This CDR3 comprises 14 residues. CDR3 sequence reads: CASSPAGTGGGYTF. DNA for the CDR3: TGTGCCAGCTCACCGGCCGGGACAGGGGGTGGCTACACCTTC.

The rearrangement links TRBV11-2 to TRBJ2-3; D may correspond to TRBD1 or TRBD2 (5 bases each). Germline CDR1 is SGHAT and CDR2 is FQNNGV. The CDR3 is 13 residues long. V gave up 1 base and J gave up 6 bases, with 8 bases separating them. The CDR3 sequence: CASSLGEGDTQYF. DNA of the CDR3: TGTGCCAGCAGCTTAGGAGAGGGGGATACGCAGTATTTT. Complete variable domain (other parts from reference TRBV11-2 and TRBJ2-3): EAGVAQSPRYKIIEKRQSVAFWCNPISGHATLYWYQQILGQGPKLLIQFQNNGVVDDSQLPKDRFSAERLKGVDSTLKIQPAKLEDSAVYLCASSLGEGDTQYFGPGTRLTVL.

V usage is TRBV29-1 and J usage is TRBJ2-7, with D possibly TRBD2 on 6 matching bases. CDR1 and CDR2 (germline): SQVTM, ANQGSEA. The CDR3 spans 12 residues. V shed 4 bases and J shed 6 bases, with 13 bases lying between them. CDR3 sequence (DNA): TGCAGCGTTGGGAGGGGAAGCGGCGAGCAGTACTTC. Encoded protein: CSVGRGSGEQYF.

Concerning this clone itself: The same CDR3 is also encoded by other DNA sequences in this sample. The chain couples TRBV20-1 to TRBJ2-7; D not resolved. V gave up 0 bases and J gave up 3 bases, with 3 bases separating them. Germline V lookup: CDR1 DFQATT, CDR2 SNEGSKA (reference sequence). This CDR3 contains 11 residues. The CDR3 region is CSARDLYEQYF. Here the CDR3 DNA reads TGCAGTGCTAGAGACCTCTACGAGCAGTACTTC.

The J gene is TRBJ2-3, the V gene TRBV19; 8 nucleotides match TRBD1. Germline CDR1 LNHDA, CDR2 SQIVND (reference sequence). Unmatched junction bases numbered 6, after V lost 5 bases and J lost 5 bases. The CDR3 contains 14 residues. CDR3 region: CASSPGQVGDTQYF. CDR3 in DNA: TGTGCCAGTAGTCCGGGACAGGTCGGAGATACGCAGTATTTT.

The chain links TRBV7-8 to TRBJ2-4; D might be TRBD1 (6 bases). The CDR3 has 12 residues. V gave up 10 bases and J gave up 1 base, with 8 bases separating them. Germline CDR1 reads SGHVS; CDR2 reads FQNEAQ. The CDR3 sequence is CATGAAKNIQYF. CDR3 bases: TGTGCCACAGGGGCGGCCAAAAACATTCAGTACTTC.

V and J are TRBV7-9 and TRBJ1-3; D may be TRBD1 (6 bases). The CDR3 has 15 amino acids. Trimming removed 5 bases from V and 0 bases from J, with 11 bases in between. Germline CDR1 SEHNR, CDR2 FQNEAQ (reference sequence). As DNA, the CDR3 is TGTGCCAGCAGCCTAACGGACAGCTCTGGAAACACCATATATTTT. Translation gives CASSLTDSSGNTIYF.

The chain joins TRBV27 to TRBJ1-1; TRBD1 aligns across 10 bases. J was trimmed by 0 bases and V by 3 bases; bases with no gene match: 7. The CDR3 runs to 17 residues. Germline-derived CDR1 and CDR2 are MNHEY and SMNVEV (reference sequence). The CDR3 region is CASSFRQGATMNTEAFF. CDR3 nucleotide sequence: TGTGCCAGCAGTTTCAGACAGGGGGCAACGATGAACACTGAAGCTTTCTTT.

The chain recombines TRBV4-1 with TRBJ1-1; D gene unclear. The CDR3 covers 13 residues. The germline gives CDR1 MGHRA, CDR2 YSYEKL. Trimming pared 3 bases from V and 1 base from J, leaving 6 bases between. The CDR3 DNA follows: TGCGCCAGCAGCCAGAAGGGGAACACTGAAGCTTTCTTT. Translation: CASSQKGNTEAFF.

This clone is medium-sized. The genes are TRBV4-1 and TRBJ2-2; 8 positions agree with TRBD1. The ends lost 0 bases at V and 2 bases at J; junction bases unmatched: 11. CDR3 size: 19 residues. Germline V lookup: CDR1 MGHRA, CDR2 YSYEKL. The CDR3 region is CASSQDSRQGAVNTGELFF. The DNA of the CDR3 is TGCGCCAGCAGCCAAGATAGTAGGCAGGGGGCTGTCAACACCGGGGAGCTGTTTTTT.

The chain joins TRBV6-5 to TRBJ1-1, with D maybe TRBD1 (6 bases). CDR3 length: 14 amino acids. Germline lookup yields CDR1 MNHEY and CDR2 SVGAGI. Trimming removed 4 bases at V and 3 bases at J, with 12 bases between. The CDR3 nucleotides read TGTGCCAGCAGTTTATCAGGGGCCGACACTGAAGCTTTCTTT. Protein sequence: CASSLSGADTEAFF.

The chain has TRBV5-1 and TRBJ1-1, with D hard to call. Germline-derived CDR1 and CDR2 are SGHRS and YFSETQ. The V end was cut by 1 base, the J end by 1 base, with 8 bases between. This CDR3 has 14 residues. The CDR3 nucleotides are TGCGCCAGCAGCTTGCAGGTCCAGAACACTGAAGCTTTCTTT. This codes for CASSLQVQNTEAFF. Full variable domain (missing parts from reference TRBV5-1 and TRBJ1-1): KAGVTQTPRYLIKTRGQQVTLSCSPISGHRSVSWYQQTPGQGLQFLFEYFSETQRNKGNFPGRFSGRQFSNSRSEMNVSTLELGDSALYLCASSLQVQNTEAFFGQGTRLTVV.

The gene calls are TRBV6-1 and TRBJ1-5, with no clear D. Trimming cost V 2 bases and J 7 bases, with 9 bases left between them. The CDR3 spans 13 residues. Per germline, CDR1 MNHNS and CDR2 SASEGT. CDR3: CASSEMGYQPQHF. In DNA form, the CDR3 reads TGTGCCAGCAGTGAAATGGGGTACCAGCCCCAGCATTTT.